The 20 T cell receptor beta chains reported below all come from one sample, sequenced in a study of T cells in localized non-small cell lung cancer. The method was immunoSEQ multiplex PCR; TCRdb's version includes in-frame clones alone and lacks a portion of them. The sample holds tens of thousands of clones, just over 90% seen once. Sample: peripheral blood, taken before any cancer treatment. These receptors all stem from a man aged 40-75 years with stage I lung adenocarcinoma.

The V and J genes are TRBV5-1 and TRBJ1-1, with 10 bases fitting TRBD1. V trimming: 0 bases; J trimming: 7 bases; junction bases outside the gene matches: 18. Per the germline V gene, CDR1 is SGHRS and CDR2 is YFSETQ. The CDR3 loop spans 19 amino acids. CDR3 protein: CASSLALEGQGSERSEAFF. CDR3 sequence (DNA): TGCGCCAGCAGCTTGGCCCTGGAGGGACAGGGGTCGGAGAGGAGTGAAGCTTTCTTT.

V is TRBV5-1 and J is TRBJ1-1; D ambiguous. The CDR3 spans 14 residues. Germline CDR1 reads SGHRS; CDR2 reads YFSETQ. Trimming took 0 bases from V and 5 from J, leaving 11 bases between them. For the CDR3, the DNA is TGCGCCAGCAGCTTGGGTGAGGTGAGGACTGAAGCTTTCTTT. Amino acids: CASSLGEVRTEAFF.

The chain combines TRBV13 with TRBJ2-7, with unresolved D. This CDR3 region has 12 residues. Germline lookup yields CDR1 PRHDT and CDR2 FYEKMQ (reference sequence). With 5 bases removed from V and 0 bases from J, the gap between germline ends came to 5 bases. The CDR3 sequence is CASSRSSYEQYF. The DNA for the CDR3 is TGTGCCAGCAGCCGATCCTCCTACGAGCAGTACTTC.

The rearrangement joins TRBV15 to TRBJ1-4, with a tentative D call TRBD1 (5 bases). The CDR3 consists of 13 residues. Germline assignment: CDR1 LNHNV and CDR2 YYDKDF (reference sequence). The V gene lost 8 bases and the J gene lost 2 bases, with 9 bases spanning the gap. The CDR3 is CATRRDTNEKLFF. In DNA form, the CDR3 reads TGTGCCACCCGCCGGGACACTAATGAAAAACTGTTTTTT.

This chain links TRBV27 with TRBJ2-5; possibly TRBD1 for D (5 bases). Trimming left V 3 bases short and J 5 bases short, with 10 bases between. Germline V gene data show CDR1 as MNHEY and CDR2 as SMNVEV (reference sequence). The CDR3 is 13 amino acids. The CDR3 region is CASSFRWGETQYF. CDR3 DNA sequence: TGTGCCAGCAGTTTTCGGTGGGGCGAGACCCAGTACTTC.

This sequence joins TRBV7-2 and TRBJ2-5; D is perhaps TRBD1 (6 bases). The CDR3 is made up of 17 amino acids. V lost 0 bases and J 5 bases, leaving 19 bases between the germline ends. CDR1 SGHTA and CDR2 FQGNSA come from the germline V gene. For the CDR3, the DNA is TGTGCCAGCAGCTTAGCCAAAGGACAGCCGGGTCGGGAGACCCAGTACTTC. It specifies CASSLAKGQPGRETQYF.

V gene TRBV7-2 combines with J gene TRBJ2-3, with D possibly being TRBD1 (5 bases). In germline, CDR1 is SGHTA, CDR2 FQGNSA. V was shortened by 3 bases and J by 3 bases, with 16 bases between the two germline ends. CDR3 length equals 16 residues. The CDR3 nucleotides read TGTGCCAGCAGCTTCCTGGCAGGCTCAGGGACAGATACGCAGTATTTT. Protein product: CASSFLAGSGTDTQYF. Supplemented by reference TRBV7-2 and TRBJ2-3, the full variable domain reads GAGVSQSPSNKVTEKGKDVELRCDPISGHTALYWYRQSLGQGLEFLIYFQGNSAPDKSGLPSDRFSAERTGGSVSTLTIQRTQQEDSAVYLCASSFLAGSGTDTQYFGPGTRLTVL.

The V and J genes are TRBV19 and TRBJ2-7; D gene uncertain. The CDR3 extends over 13 amino acids. The germline gives CDR1 LNHDA, CDR2 SQIVND (reference sequence). The V end lost 10 bases, the J end lost 2 bases, and 15 bases lay between the germline ends. CDR3 sequence reads: CATGTSIAYEQYF. CDR3 nucleotides: TGTGCCACTGGAACGAGCATCGCCTACGAGCAGTACTTC.

This clone was observed a single time. This chain joins TRBV5-1 and TRBJ1-3, with D tentatively TRBD1 (6 bases). Trimming pared 4 bases from V and 0 bases from J, leaving 11 bases between. This CDR3 contains 15 residues. The germline V gene has CDR1 SGHRS and CDR2 YFSETQ. The CDR3 region has the DNA TGCGCCAGCAGCCCACGGACAGACTCTGGAAACACCATATATTTT. Amino acid sequence: CASSPRTDSGNTIYF. Variable domain in full (rest from reference TRBV5-1 and TRBJ1-3): KAGVTQTPRYLIKTRGQQVTLSCSPISGHRSVSWYQQTPGQGLQFLFEYFSETQRNKGNFPGRFSGRQFSNSRSEMNVSTLELGDSALYLCASSPRTDSGNTIYFGEGSWLTVV.

This chain joins TRBV30 and TRBJ1-6; unclear D gene. Germline assignment: CDR1 GTSNPN and CDR2 SVGIG (reference sequence). There are 13 residues in the CDR3. Between the trimmed V and J ends, which lost 0 bases and 10 bases, there was a span of 10 bases. CDR3 nucleotides: TGTGCCTGGAGTGTAGGCCCCCGATCACCCCTCCACTTT. This codes for CAWSVGPRSPLHF.

In DNA form, the CDR3 reads TGTGCCAGCAGCTTACCCCTCACCGAGGTTACGCAGTATTTT. It translates to CASSLPLTEVTQYF. V and J are TRBV7-9 and TRBJ2-3; D is unresolved. CDR3 length: 14 amino acids. V gave up 2 bases and J gave up 8 bases, with 14 bases separating them. From germline, CDR1 is SEHNR and CDR2 FQNEAQ (reference sequence).

The chain uses TRBV28 and TRBJ1-5; 9 bases align to TRBD1. This CDR3 spans 18 amino acids. V was pared by 6 bases and J by 0 bases, with 12 bases of the junction left unmatched. Germline-derived CDR1 and CDR2 are MDHEN and SYDVKM. The CDR3 DNA is TGTGCCAGCAGCACACAGGGGGCCCCGCTTGGTAGCAATCAGCCCCAGCATTTT. Residues: CASSTQGAPLGSNQPQHF.

The V gene is TRBV10-3, the J gene TRBJ1-5; 7 bases match TRBD1. The CDR3 contains 16 residues. The J segment lost 1 base and the V segment lost 4 bases, leaving 7 bases of the junction unmatched. Germline loops: CDR1 ENHRY, CDR2 SYGVKD. CDR3 in DNA: TGTGCCATCAGTGGGGACAGCCTTTTAAGCAATCAGCCCCAGCATTTT. It yields the protein CAISGDSLLSNQPQHF.

This sequence joins TRBV19 and TRBJ2-2; D gene uncertain. The length of the CDR3 is 13 residues. V was clipped by 3 bases and J by 3 bases, with 5 bases between them. Germline CDR1 and CDR2: LNHDA and SQIVND (reference sequence). The CDR3 loop is CASSMGYTGELFF. CDR3 in DNA: TGTGCCAGTAGTATGGGATACACCGGGGAGCTGTTTTTT.

This clone was observed a single time. This chain connects TRBV7-9 to TRBJ2-3; possibly TRBD1 for D (6 bases). CDR3 length: 14 residues. Trimming left V 5 bases short and J 6 bases short, with 15 bases between. CDR1 and CDR2 (germline): SEHNR, FQNEAQ (reference sequence). Here the CDR3 reads CASSPRQVHDTQYF. CDR3 DNA: TGTGCCAGCAGCCCAAGACAGGTCCATGATACGCAGTATTTT. The variable domain in full, with the rest retrieved from reference TRBV7-9 and TRBJ2-3, is DTGVSQNPRHKITKRGQNVTFRCDPISEHNRLYWYRQTLGQGPEFLTYFQNEAQLEKSRLLSDRFSAERPKGSFSTLEIQRTEQGDSAMYLCASSPRQVHDTQYFGPGTRLTVL.

The J gene is TRBJ2-5, the V gene TRBV6-1, with D perhaps assigned TRBD1 or TRBD2 (5 bases each). CDR1 MNHNS and CDR2 SASEGT come from the germline V gene. The length of the CDR3 is 16 residues. The V end was cut by 2 bases, the J end by 5 bases, with 18 bases between. Here the CDR3 reads CASSERVGTATETQYF. CDR3 nucleotide sequence: TGTGCCAGCAGTGAACGGGTGGGGACGGCCACCGAGACCCAGTACTTC.

The V and J genes are TRBV6-1 and TRBJ2-7; no reliable D call. V lost 5 bases and J lost 4, with 6 bases in between. The germline gives CDR1 MNHNS, CDR2 SASEGT. The CDR3 is 11 residues long. The chain's CDR3 is CASSLKYEQYF. The DNA for the CDR3 is TGTGCCAGCAGTCTCAAGTACGAGCAGTACTTC.

There are a few counts of this clone. The same CDR3 arises from other DNA sequences in this sample as well. The genes are TRBV19 and TRBJ1-1; the match to TRBD1 covers 7 bases. There are 11 residues in the CDR3. V lost 9 bases to trimming and J lost 10 bases; unmatched junction nucleotides: 8. Germline CDR1 LNHDA, CDR2 SQIVND (reference sequence). CDR3 protein: CASRGQGGAFF. The CDR3 coding sequence is TGTGCCAGCCGGGGGCAGGGGGGAGCTTTCTTT.

This clone was picked up one time. This chain links TRBV2 with TRBJ2-5; D may match TRBD1 or TRBD2 (5 bases each). Between the trimmed V and J ends, which lost 7 bases and 4 bases, there was a span of 13 bases. The CDR3 has 13 amino acids. In germline, CDR1 is SNHLY, CDR2 FYNNEI. In nucleotides, the CDR3 is TGTGCCAGCAACCTGAGGGGTGGAGAGACCCAGTACTTC. It encodes CASNLRGGETQYF.

The genes are TRBV23-1 and TRBJ2-3, with D possibly TRBD2 on 5 matching bases. TRBV23-1 is classed as an ORF, of uncertain function. Trimming removed 0 bases from V and 0 bases from J, with 19 bases in between. This CDR3 is 19 amino acids long. The CDR3 sequence: CASSQSVYVRGRSTDTQYF. The DNA of the CDR3 is TGCGCCAGCAGTCAATCGGTGTATGTCCGGGGAAGGAGCACAGATACGCAGTATTTT.